These T cell receptor beta chains were read from a single sample in a study of blood T cell repertoires in COVID-19. This table comes from immunoSEQ multiplex PCR, and its TCRdb copy is limited to in-frame clones, with some not included. The profile shows around 200,000 clones, approximately 89% of them singletons. Input material: peripheral blood. The receptors come from a man aged 35 to 55 with active or convalescent COVID-19. Each CDR3 is given with its conserved first and last residue. The order of the fields is clone size, J gene, V gene, D gene, CDR3 DNA, CDR3 protein. D genes are given only for firm matches. Clone size is shown for a subset of rows, as once, few, many or a class of expanded clone.

abundance: .
j_gene: TRBJ2-1
v_gene: TRBV19
d_gene: .
CDR3nt: TGTGCCAGTAGTACCCCACAGAGCTCCTACAATGAGCAGTTCTTC
CDR3aa: CASSTPQSSYNEQFF

abundance: .
j_gene: TRBJ1-3
v_gene: TRBV5-4
d_gene: .
CDR3nt: TGTGCCAGCAGCTTGGCCGGGGGGGCCCGCTCTGGAAACACCATATATTTT
CDR3aa: CASSLAGGARSGNTIYF

abundance: .
j_gene: TRBJ1-4
v_gene: TRBV18
d_gene: .
CDR3nt: TGTGCCAGCTCACGGGGAGTTAAAGGAGAAAAACTGTTTTTT
CDR3aa: CASSRGVKGEKLFF

abundance: .
j_gene: TRBJ1-2
v_gene: TRBV2
d_gene: .
CDR3nt: TGTGCCAGCAGTGAGCTTGTGAGAACTGGTGGCTACACCTTC
CDR3aa: CASSELVRTGGYTF

abundance: .
j_gene: TRBJ1-5
v_gene: TRBV6-5
d_gene: .
CDR3nt: TGTGCCAGCAGTTACGGGCGGGGTGAGCCCCAGCATTTT
CDR3aa: CASSYGRGEPQHF

abundance: .
j_gene: TRBJ1-6
v_gene: TRBV5-1
d_gene: TRBD1
CDR3nt: TGCGCCAGCAGCCCCAGGGGGAGCTCCTATAATTCACCCCTCCACTTT
CDR3aa: CASSPRGSSYNSPLHF

abundance: few
j_gene: TRBJ2-2
v_gene: TRBV5-5
d_gene: .
CDR3nt: TGTGCCAGCATTAATCCGAACACCGGGGAGCTGTTTTTT
CDR3aa: CASINPNTGELFF

abundance: .
j_gene: TRBJ2-6
v_gene: TRBV6-4
d_gene: TRBD1
CDR3nt: TGTGCCAGCAAGCAACAGGGGGAGGAAAACGTCCTGACTTTC
CDR3aa: CASKQQGEENVLTF

abundance: .
j_gene: TRBJ1-3
v_gene: TRBV7-2
d_gene: TRBD1
CDR3nt: TGTGCCAGCAGCTTTACGGGGACAGGTATAAGAAACACCATATATTTT
CDR3aa: CASSFTGTGIRNTIYF

abundance: .
j_gene: TRBJ2-7
v_gene: TRBV7-9
d_gene: .
CDR3nt: TGTGCCAGCATCGACGGACGACGGACATCAACCTACGAGCAGTACTTC
CDR3aa: CASIDGRRTSTYEQYF

abundance: .
j_gene: TRBJ2-7
v_gene: TRBV7-8
d_gene: TRBD1
CDR3nt: TGTGCCACACGACAGGGGCCGGGGTACGAGCAGTACTTC
CDR3aa: CATRQGPGYEQYF

abundance: .
j_gene: TRBJ2-5
v_gene: TRBV9
d_gene: TRBD2
CDR3nt: TGTGCCAGCAGCACCGCTCCCAGCGGGGGTGAGACCCAGTACTTC
CDR3aa: CASSTAPSGGETQYF

abundance: .
j_gene: TRBJ1-5
v_gene: TRBV30
d_gene: TRBD1
CDR3nt: TGTGCCTATACAGGGGGGGGCAATCAGCCCCAGCATTTT
CDR3aa: CAYTGGGNQPQHF

abundance: .
j_gene: TRBJ1-3
v_gene: TRBV20-1
d_gene: .
CDR3nt: TGCAGTGCTAGTGGCCCGAGCATCTCTGGAAACACCATATATTTT
CDR3aa: CSASGPSISGNTIYF

abundance: .
j_gene: TRBJ2-5
v_gene: TRBV25-1
d_gene: .
CDR3nt: TGTGCCAGCAGTGAAATTGGACAGCAAGAGACCCAGTACTTC
CDR3aa: CASSEIGQQETQYF